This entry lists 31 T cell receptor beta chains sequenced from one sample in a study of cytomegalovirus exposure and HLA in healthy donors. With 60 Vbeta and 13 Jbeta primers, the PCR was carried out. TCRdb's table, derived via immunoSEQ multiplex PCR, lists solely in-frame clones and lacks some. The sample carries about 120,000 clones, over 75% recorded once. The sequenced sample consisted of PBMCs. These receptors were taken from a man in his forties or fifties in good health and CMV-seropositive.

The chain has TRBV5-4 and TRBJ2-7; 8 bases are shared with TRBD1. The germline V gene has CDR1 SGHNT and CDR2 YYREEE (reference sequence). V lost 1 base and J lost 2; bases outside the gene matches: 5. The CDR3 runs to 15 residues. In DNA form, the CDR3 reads TGTGCCAGCAGCTTGATGACAGGGGAGACCTACGAGCAGTACTTC. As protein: CASSLMTGETYEQYF.

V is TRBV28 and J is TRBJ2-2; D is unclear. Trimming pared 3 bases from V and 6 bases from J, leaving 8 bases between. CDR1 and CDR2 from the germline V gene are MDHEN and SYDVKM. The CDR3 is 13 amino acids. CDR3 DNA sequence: TGTGCCAGCAGTTTTTCTGTCGCCGGGGAGCTGTTTTTT. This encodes CASSFSVAGELFF.

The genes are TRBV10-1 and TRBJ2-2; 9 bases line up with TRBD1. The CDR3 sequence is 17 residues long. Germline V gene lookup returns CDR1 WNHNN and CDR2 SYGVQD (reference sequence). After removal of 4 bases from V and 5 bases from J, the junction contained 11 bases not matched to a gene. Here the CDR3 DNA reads TGCGCCAGCAGTGGTTTGCCGACAGGGGGAAGAACCGGGGAGCTGTTTTTT. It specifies CASSGLPTGGRTGELFF.

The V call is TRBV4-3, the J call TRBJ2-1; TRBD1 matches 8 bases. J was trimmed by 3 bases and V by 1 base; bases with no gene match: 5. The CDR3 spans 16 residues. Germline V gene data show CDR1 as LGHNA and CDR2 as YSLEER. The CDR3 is CASSQGLTGDYNEQFF. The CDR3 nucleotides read TGCGCCAGCAGCCAAGGGTTGACAGGGGACTACAATGAGCAGTTCTTC.

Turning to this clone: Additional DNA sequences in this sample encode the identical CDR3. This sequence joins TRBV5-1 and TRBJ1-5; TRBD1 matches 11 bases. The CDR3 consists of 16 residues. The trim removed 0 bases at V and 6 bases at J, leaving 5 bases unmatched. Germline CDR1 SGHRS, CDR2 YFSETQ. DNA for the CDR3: TGCGCCAGCAGCTTGGATGGGACAGGGGGAGGTCAGCCCCAGCATTTT. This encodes CASSLDGTGGGQPQHF. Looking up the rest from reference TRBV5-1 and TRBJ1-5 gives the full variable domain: KAGVTQTPRYLIKTRGQQVTLSCSPISGHRSVSWYQQTPGQGLQFLFEYFSETQRNKGNFPGRFSGRQFSNSRSEMNVSTLELGDSALYLCASSLDGTGGGQPQHFGDGTRLSIL.

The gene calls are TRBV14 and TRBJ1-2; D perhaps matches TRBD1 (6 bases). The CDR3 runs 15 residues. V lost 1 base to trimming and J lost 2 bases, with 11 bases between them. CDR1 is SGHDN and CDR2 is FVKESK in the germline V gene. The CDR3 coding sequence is TGTGCCAGCAGCCAAGGGGGACACAAAAACTATGGCTACACCTTC. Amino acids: CASSQGGHKNYGYTF.

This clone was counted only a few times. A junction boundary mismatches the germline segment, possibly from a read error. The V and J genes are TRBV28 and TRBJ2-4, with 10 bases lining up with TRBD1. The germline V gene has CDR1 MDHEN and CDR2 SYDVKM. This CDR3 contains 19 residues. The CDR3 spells CASSPRTGGILLAKSIQYF. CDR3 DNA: TGTGCCAGCAGTCCTAGGACAGGGGGGATATTACTAGCCAAAAGCATTCAGTACTTC.

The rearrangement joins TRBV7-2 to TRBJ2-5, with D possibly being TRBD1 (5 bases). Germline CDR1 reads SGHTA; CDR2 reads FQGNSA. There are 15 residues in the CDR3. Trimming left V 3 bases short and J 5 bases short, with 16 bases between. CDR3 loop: CASSFQGYWPETQYF. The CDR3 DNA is TGTGCCAGCAGCTTTCAGGGATATTGGCCGGAGACCCAGTACTTC.

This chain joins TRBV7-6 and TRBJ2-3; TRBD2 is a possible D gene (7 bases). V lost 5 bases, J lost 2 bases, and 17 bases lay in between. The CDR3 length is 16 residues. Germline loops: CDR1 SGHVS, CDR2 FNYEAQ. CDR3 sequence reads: CASSPEGGTATDTQYF. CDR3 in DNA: TGTGCCAGCAGCCCCGAGGGGGGGACCGCCACAGATACGCAGTATTTT.

In nucleotides, the CDR3 is TGCGCCAGCCGGGACAGGGTCAACGAGCAGTACTTC. Residues: CASRDRVNEQYF. J is TRBJ2-7 and V is TRBV5-1, with 9 bases lining up with TRBD1. CDR1 and CDR2 (germline): SGHRS, YFSETQ. The CDR3 has 12 amino acids. The V gene end was trimmed by 7 bases and the J gene end by 5 bases; junction bases not matched to a gene: 4.

For the CDR3, the DNA is TGCGCCAGCAGCCAATCCAGTACCGACGAGCAGTACTTC. This gives the protein CASSQSSTDEQYF. This rearrangement joins TRBV4-1 to TRBJ2-7, with D hard to call. Per germline, CDR1 MGHRA and CDR2 YSYEKL. V was cut by 2 bases and J by 5 bases, with 10 bases left in between. The CDR3 contains 13 residues.

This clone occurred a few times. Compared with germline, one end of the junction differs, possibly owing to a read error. CDR3 protein: CASSPQGKAKNSQYF. The CDR3 DNA reads TGCGCCAGCAGCCCCCAGGGGAAAGCCAAAAACAGTCAGTACTTC. This chain links TRBV5-1 with TRBJ2-4; a possible D gene is TRBD1 (6 bases). The CDR3 has 15 amino acids. CDR1 SGHRS and CDR2 YFSETQ come from the germline V gene. Supplemented by reference TRBV5-1 and TRBJ2-4, the full variable domain reads KAGVTQTPRYLIKTRGQQVTLSCSPISGHRSVSWYQQTPGQGLQFLFEYFSETQRNKGNFPGRFSGRQFSNSRSEMNVSTLELGDSALYLCASSPQGKAKNSQYFGAGTRLSVL.

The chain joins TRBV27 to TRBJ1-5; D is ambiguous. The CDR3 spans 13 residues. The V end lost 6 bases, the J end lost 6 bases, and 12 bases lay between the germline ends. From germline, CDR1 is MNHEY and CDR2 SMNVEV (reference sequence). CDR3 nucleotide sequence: TGTGCCAGCAGCCTATCCCCGGGTCAGCCCCAGCATTTT. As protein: CASSLSPGQPQHF.

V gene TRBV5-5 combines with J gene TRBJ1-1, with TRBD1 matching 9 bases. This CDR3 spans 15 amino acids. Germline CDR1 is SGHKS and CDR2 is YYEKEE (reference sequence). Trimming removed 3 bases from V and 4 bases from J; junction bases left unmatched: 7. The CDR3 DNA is TGTGCCAGCAGCTGGGCCGGGACAGGGCTCACTGAAGCTTTCTTT. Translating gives CASSWAGTGLTEAFF.

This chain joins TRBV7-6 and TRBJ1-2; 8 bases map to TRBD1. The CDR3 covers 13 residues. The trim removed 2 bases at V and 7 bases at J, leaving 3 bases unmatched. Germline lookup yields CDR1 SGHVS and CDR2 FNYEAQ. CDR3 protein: CASSLTQGAGYTF. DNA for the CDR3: TGTGCCAGCAGCTTAACGCAGGGGGCTGGCTACACCTTC.

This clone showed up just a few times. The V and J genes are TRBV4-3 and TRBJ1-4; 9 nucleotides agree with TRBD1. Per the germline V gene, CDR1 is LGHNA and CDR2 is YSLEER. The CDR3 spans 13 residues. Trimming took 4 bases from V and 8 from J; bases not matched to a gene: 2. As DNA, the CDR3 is TGCGCCAGCAGCCGGGACAGGGACGAAAAACTGTTTTTT. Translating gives CASSRDRDEKLFF.

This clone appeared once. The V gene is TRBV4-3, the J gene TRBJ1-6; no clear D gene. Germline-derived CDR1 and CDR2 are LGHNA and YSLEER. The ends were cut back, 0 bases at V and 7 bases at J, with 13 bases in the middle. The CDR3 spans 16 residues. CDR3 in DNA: TGCGCCAGCAGCCAAGATGGTCGCGGCCAGAATTCACCCCTCCACTTT. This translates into CASSQDGRGQNSPLHF.

The chain's CDR3 is CASRPTGEGEQYF. In DNA, the CDR3 is TGTGCCAGCAGACCGACAGGGGAGGGGGAGCAGTACTTC. The chain couples TRBV28 to TRBJ2-7; the D gene is possibly TRBD1 (8 bases). Germline-derived CDR1 and CDR2 are MDHEN and SYDVKM. The CDR3 loop spans 13 amino acids. V was trimmed by 6 bases and J by 7 bases, leaving 16 bases between them. Together with reference TRBV28 and TRBJ2-7, the CDR3 gives the full variable domain: DVKVTQSSRYLVKRTGEKVFLECVQDMDHENMFWYRQDPGLGLRLIYFSYDVKMKEKGDIPEGYSVSREKKERFSLILESASTNQTSMYLCASRPTGEGEQYFGPGTRLTVT.

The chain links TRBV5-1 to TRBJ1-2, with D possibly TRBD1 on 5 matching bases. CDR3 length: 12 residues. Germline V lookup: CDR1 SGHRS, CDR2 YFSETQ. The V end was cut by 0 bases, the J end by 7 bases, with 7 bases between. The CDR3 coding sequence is TGCGCCAGCAGCTTGGAAGGGGCTGGCTACACCTTC. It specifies CASSLEGAGYTF.

The CDR3 region is CASVSPGGASAFF. DNA of the CDR3: TGTGCCAGCGTCTCCCCAGGGGGCGCGTCAGCTTTCTTT. The chain links TRBV6-5 to TRBJ1-1, with 8 bases fitting TRBD1. CDR3 length equals 13 residues. V shed 8 bases, J shed 10 bases, and the junction held 12 bases outside the gene matches. Germline V lookup: CDR1 MNHEY, CDR2 SVGAGI.

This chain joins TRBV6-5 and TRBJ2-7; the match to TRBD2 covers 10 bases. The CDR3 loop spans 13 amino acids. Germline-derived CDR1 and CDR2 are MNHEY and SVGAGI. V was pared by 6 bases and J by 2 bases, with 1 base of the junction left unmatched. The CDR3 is CASSLAGAYEQYF. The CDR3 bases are TGTGCCAGCAGCCTAGCGGGGGCCTACGAGCAGTACTTC.

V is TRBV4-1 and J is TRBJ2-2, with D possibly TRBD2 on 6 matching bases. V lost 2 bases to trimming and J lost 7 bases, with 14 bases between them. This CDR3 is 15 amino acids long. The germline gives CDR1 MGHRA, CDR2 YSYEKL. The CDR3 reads CASSQIGTLGGELFF. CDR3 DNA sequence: TGCGCCAGCAGCCAAATCGGGACTTTAGGCGGGGAGCTGTTTTTT.

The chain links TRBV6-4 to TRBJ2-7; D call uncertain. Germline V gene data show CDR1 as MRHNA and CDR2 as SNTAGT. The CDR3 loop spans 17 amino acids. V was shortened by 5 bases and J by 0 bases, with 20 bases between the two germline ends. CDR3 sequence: CASSPAPLGPSSYEQYF. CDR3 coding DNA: TGTGCCAGCAGTCCGGCCCCGCTGGGCCCGAGCTCCTACGAGCAGTACTTC.

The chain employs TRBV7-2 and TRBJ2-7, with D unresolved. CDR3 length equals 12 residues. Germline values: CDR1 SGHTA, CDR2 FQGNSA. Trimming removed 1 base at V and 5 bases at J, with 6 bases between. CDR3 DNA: TGTGCCAGCAGCTTAGTGGCTCACGAGCAGTACTTC. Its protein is CASSLVAHEQYF.

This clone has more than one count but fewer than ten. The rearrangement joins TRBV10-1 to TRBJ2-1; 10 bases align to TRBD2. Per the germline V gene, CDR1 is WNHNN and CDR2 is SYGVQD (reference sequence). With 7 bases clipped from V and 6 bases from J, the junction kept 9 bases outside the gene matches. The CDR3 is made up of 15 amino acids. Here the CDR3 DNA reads TGCGCCAGCATTAAAAGCGGGGGGGCCAGCAATGAGCAGTTCTTC. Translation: CASIKSGGASNEQFF.

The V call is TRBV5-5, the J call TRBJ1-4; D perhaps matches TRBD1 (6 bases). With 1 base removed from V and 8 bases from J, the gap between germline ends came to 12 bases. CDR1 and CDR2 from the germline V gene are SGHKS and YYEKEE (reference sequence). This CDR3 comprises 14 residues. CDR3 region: CASSLSSGEEKLFF. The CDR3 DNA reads TGTGCCAGCAGCTTGAGCTCAGGGGAAGAAAAACTGTTTTTT. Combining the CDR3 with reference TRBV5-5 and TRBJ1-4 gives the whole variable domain DAGVTQSPTHLIKTRGQQVTLRCSPISGHKSVSWYQQVLGQGPQFIFQYYEKEERGRGNFPDRFSARQFPNYSSELNVNALLLGDSALYLCASSLSSGEEKLFFGSGTQLSVL.

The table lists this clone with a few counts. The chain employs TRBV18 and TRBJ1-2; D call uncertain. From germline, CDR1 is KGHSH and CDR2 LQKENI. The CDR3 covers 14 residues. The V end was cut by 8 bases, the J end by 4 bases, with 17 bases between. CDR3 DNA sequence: TGTGCCAGCCGTCCGGGAACCATGGGCTATGGCTACACCTTC. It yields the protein CASRPGTMGYGYTF.

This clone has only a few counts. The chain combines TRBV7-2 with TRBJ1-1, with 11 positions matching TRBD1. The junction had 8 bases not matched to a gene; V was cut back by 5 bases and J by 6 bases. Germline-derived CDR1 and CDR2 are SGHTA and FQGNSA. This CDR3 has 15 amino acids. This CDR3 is CASSARDRGGSEAFF. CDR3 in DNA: TGTGCCAGCAGCGCGCGGGACAGGGGGGGGTCTGAAGCTTTCTTT.

The CDR3 spells CASKSGGTTDEQFF. In DNA, the CDR3 is TGTGCCAGCAAGAGCGGGGGCACCACCGATGAGCAGTTCTTC. This rearrangement joins TRBV2 to TRBJ2-1; 8 bases map to TRBD2. The trim removed 7 bases at V and 8 bases at J, leaving 10 bases unmatched. Germline V CDR1 and CDR2: SNHLY, FYNNEI. This CDR3 comprises 14 residues.

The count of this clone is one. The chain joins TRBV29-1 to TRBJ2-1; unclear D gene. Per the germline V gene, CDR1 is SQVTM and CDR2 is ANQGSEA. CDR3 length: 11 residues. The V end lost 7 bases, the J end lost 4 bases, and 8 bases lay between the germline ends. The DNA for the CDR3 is TGCAGCGGAGCCCTATACAATGAGCAGTTCTTC. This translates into CSGALYNEQFF.

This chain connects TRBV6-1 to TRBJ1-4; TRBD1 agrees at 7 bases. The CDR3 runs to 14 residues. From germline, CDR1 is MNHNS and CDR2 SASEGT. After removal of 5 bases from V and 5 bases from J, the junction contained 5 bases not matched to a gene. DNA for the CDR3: TGTGCCAGCAGTTTCGGGACAGCAAATGAAAAACTGTTTTTT. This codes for CASSFGTANEKLFF.